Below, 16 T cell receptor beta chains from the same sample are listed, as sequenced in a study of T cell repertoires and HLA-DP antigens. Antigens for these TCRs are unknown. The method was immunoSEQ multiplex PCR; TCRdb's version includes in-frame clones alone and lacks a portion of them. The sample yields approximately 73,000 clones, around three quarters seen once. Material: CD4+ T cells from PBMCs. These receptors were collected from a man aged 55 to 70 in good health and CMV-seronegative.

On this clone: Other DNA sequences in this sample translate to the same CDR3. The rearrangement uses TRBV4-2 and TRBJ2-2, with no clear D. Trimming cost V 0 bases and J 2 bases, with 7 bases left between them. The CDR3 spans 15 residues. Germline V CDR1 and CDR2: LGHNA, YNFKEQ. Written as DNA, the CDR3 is TGTGCCAGCAGCCAAGAGAGCTCCAACACCGGGGAGCTGTTTTTT. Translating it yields CASSQESSNTGELFF.

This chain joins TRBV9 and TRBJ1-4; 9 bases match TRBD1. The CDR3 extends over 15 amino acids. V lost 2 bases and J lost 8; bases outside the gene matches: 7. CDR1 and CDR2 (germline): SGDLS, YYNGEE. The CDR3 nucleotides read TGTGCCAGCAGCGTCACCGGGACAGGGTTGGAAAAACTGTTTTTT. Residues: CASSVTGTGLEKLFF.

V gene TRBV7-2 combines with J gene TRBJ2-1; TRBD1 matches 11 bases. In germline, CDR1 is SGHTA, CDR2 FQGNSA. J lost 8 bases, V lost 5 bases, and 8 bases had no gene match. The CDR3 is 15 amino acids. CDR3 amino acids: CASSDRDRGNHEQFF. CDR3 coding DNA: TGTGCCAGCAGCGACCGGGACAGGGGGAACCATGAGCAGTTCTTC. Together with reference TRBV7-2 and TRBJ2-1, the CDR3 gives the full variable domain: GAGVSQSPSNKVTEKGKDVELRCDPISGHTALYWYRQSLGQGLEFLIYFQGNSAPDKSGLPSDRFSAERTGGSVSTLTIQRTQQEDSAVYLCASSDRDRGNHEQFFGPGTRLTVL.

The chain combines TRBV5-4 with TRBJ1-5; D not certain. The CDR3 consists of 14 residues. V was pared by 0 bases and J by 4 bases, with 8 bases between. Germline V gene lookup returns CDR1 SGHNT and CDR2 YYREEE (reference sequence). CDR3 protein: CASSLEGDNQPQHF. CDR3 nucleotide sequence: TGTGCCAGCAGCTTGGAGGGAGATAATCAGCCCCAGCATTTT.

CDR3 nucleotide sequence: TGTGCCAGCAGTCTCGGGACCCGCGCGGCACTGTTTTTT. It is translated as CASSLGTRAALFF. The chain is built from TRBV2 and TRBJ1-4, with D possibly being TRBD1 (5 bases). This CDR3 spans 13 amino acids. Germline V CDR1 and CDR2: SNHLY, FYNNEI. Trimming cost V 5 bases and J 13 bases, with 17 bases left between them.

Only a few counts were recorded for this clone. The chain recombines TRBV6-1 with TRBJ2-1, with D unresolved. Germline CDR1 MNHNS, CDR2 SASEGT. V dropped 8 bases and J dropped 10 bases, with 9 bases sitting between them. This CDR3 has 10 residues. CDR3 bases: TGTGCCAGCGCCACCCAAGAGCAGTTCTTC. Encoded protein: CASATQEQFF.

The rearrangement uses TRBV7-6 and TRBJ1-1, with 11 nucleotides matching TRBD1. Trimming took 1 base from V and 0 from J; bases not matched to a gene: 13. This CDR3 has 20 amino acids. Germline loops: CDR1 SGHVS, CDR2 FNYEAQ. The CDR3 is CASSLVGLGTGGSVNTEAFF. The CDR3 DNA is TGTGCCAGCAGCTTAGTGGGATTGGGGACAGGGGGATCGGTGAACACTGAAGCTTTCTTT.

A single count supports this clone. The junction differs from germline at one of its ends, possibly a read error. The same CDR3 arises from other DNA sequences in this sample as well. The CDR3 DNA reads TGCGCCAGTAGCCAAGCTCTAGGGGGGGGTAATTCACCCCTCCACTTT. Amino acid sequence: CASSQALGGGNSPLHF. This chain links TRBV4-1 with TRBJ1-6; the D gene is possibly TRBD1 (6 bases). CDR1 and CDR2 from the germline V gene are MGHRA and YSYEKL. The CDR3 is made up of 16 amino acids.

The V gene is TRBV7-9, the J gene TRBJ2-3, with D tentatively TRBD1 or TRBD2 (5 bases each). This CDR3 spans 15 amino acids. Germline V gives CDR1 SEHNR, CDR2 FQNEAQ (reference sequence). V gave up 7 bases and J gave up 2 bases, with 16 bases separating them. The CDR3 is CASITLGPLTDTQYF. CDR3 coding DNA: TGTGCCAGCATAACCCTGGGACCCCTCACAGATACGCAGTATTTT.

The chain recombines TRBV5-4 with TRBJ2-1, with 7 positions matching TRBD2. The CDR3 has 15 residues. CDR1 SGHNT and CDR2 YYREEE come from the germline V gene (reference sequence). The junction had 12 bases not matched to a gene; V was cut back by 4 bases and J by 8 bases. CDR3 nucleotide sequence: TGTGCCAGCAGCCTGCGACTAGGGGAGGGCGATGAGCAGTTCTTC. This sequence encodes CASSLRLGEGDEQFF.

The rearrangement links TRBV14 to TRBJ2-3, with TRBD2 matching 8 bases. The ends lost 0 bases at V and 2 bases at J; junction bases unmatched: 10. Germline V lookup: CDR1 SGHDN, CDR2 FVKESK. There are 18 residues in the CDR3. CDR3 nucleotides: TGTGCCAGCAGCCAAGATAAACTAGCGGATCTATTCACAGATACGCAGTATTTT. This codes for CASSQDKLADLFTDTQYF.

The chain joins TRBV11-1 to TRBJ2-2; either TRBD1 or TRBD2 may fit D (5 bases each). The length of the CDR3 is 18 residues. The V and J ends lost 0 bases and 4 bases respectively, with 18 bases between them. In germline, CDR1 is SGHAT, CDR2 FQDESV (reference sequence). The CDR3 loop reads CASSLAQGSSKSTGELFF. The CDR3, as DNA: TGTGCCAGCAGCTTAGCGCAGGGATCTAGCAAAAGCACCGGGGAGCTGTTTTTT. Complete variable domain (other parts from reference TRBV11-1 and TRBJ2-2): EAEVAQSPRYKITEKSQAVAFWCDPISGHATLYWYRQILGQGPELLVQFQDESVVDDSQLPKDRFSAERLKGVDSTLKIQPAELGDSAMYLCASSLAQGSSKSTGELFFGEGSRLTVL.

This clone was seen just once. Here the CDR3 reads CASSRSTGAYEQYF. DNA of the CDR3: TGTGCCAGCAGCCGTTCGACAGGGGCTTACGAGCAGTACTTC. The rearrangement links TRBV7-2 to TRBJ2-7, with 8 positions matching TRBD1. The CDR3 is 14 amino acids. Unmatched junction bases numbered 7, after V lost 5 bases and J lost 4 bases. Germline V gene lookup returns CDR1 SGHTA and CDR2 FQGNSA. Using reference TRBV7-2 and TRBJ2-7 for the parts outside the CDR3, the full variable domain is GAGVSQSPSNKVTEKGKDVELRCDPISGHTALYWYRQSLGQGLEFLIYFQGNSAPDKSGLPSDRFSAERTGGSVSTLTIQRTQQEDSAVYLCASSRSTGAYEQYFGPGTRLTVT.

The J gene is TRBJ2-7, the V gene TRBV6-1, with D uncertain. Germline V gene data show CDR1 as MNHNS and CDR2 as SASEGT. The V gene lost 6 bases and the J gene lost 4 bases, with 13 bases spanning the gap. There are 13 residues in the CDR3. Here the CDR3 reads CASREALDYEQYF. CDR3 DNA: TGTGCCAGCAGAGAGGCCTTAGATTACGAGCAGTACTTC.

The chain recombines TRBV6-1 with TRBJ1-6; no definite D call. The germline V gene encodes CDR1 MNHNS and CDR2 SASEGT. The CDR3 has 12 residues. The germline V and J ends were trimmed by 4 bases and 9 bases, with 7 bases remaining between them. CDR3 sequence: CASSVLASPLHF. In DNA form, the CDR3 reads TGTGCCAGCAGTGTGCTGGCTTCACCCCTCCACTTT.

The CDR3 DNA reads as TGCGCCAGCAGCTTGGTCGGGGGGGCCCAAGATACGCAGTATTTT. Protein sequence: CASSLVGGAQDTQYF. The chain links TRBV5-1 to TRBJ2-3, with 8 bases identical to TRBD2. The CDR3 spans 15 residues. The trim removed 0 bases at V and 5 bases at J, leaving 5 bases unmatched. Per the germline V gene, CDR1 is SGHRS and CDR2 is YFSETQ.